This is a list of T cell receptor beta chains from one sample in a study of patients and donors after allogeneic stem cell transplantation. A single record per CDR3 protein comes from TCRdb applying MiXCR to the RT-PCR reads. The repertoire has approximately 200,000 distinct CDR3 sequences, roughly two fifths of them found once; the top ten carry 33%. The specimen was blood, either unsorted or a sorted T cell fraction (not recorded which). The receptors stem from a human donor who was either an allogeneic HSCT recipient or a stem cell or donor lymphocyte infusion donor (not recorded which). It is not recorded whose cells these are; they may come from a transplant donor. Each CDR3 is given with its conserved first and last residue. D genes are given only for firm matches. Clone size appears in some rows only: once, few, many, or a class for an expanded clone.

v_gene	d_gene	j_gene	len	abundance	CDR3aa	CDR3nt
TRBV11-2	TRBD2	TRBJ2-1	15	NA	CASSFLAGGRNEQFF	TGTGCCAGCAGCTTCCTAGCGGGAGGTCGTAATGAGCAGTTCTTC
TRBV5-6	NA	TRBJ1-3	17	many	CASSYYLDSSSGNTIYF	TGTGCCAGCAGCTACTATCTGGACAGTAGCTCTGGAAACACCATATATTTT
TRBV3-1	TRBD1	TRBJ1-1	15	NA	CASRKTGGGGTEAFF	TGTGCCAGCAGAAAAACAGGGGGAGGGGGCACTGAAGCTTTCTTT
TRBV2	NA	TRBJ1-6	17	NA	CASNQTPGSSYNSPLHF	TGTGCCAGCAACCAAACACCAGGGAGCTCCTATAATTCACCCCTCCACTTT
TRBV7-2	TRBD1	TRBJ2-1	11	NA	CASGDRGGQFF	TGTGCCAGCGGCGACAGGGGAGGGCAGTTCTTC
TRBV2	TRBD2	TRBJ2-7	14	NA	CASGGSSSSYEQYF	TGTGCCAGCGGCGGGAGTAGTAGTTCCTACGAGCAGTACTTC
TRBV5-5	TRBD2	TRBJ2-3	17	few	CASSTGLAGSLSDTQYF	TGTGCCAGCAGTACGGGACTAGCGGGATCTTTATCTGATACGCAGTATTTT
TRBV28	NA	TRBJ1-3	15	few	CASSFRTPPGNTIYF	TGTGCCAGCAGTTTTAGAACCCCCCCTGGAAACACCATATATTTT
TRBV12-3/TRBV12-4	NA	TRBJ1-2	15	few	CASIKWDNHNYGYTF	TGTGCCAGCATTAAATGGGACAACCATAACTATGGCTACACCTTC
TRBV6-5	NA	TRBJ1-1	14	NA	CASRSQGKETEAFF	TGTGCCAGCAGGTCCCAGGGCAAGGAGACAGAAGCTTTCTTT
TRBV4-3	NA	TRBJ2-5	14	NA	CASSQEGWGETQYF	TGCGCCAGCAGCCAAGAGGGATGGGGGGAGACCCAGTACTTC
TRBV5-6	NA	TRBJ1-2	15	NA	CASSLGHVKVYGYTF	TGTGCCAGCAGCTTGGGGCACGTCAAGGTCTATGGCTACACCTTC
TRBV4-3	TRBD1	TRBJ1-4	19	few	CASSQGPGTGGGSNEKLFF	TGCGCCAGCAGCCAAGGCCCCGGCACAGGGGGCGGATCTAATGAAAAACTGTTTTTT
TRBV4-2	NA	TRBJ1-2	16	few	CASSQDGGGTNYGYTF	TGTGCCAGCAGCCAAGATGGTGGAGGGACTAACTATGGCTACACCTTC
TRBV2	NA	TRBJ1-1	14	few	CASKRWERNTEAFF	TGTGCCAGCAAGAGGTGGGAAAGAAACACTGAAGCTTTCTTT
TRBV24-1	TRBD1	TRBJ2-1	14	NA	CATSEGTDYNEQFF	TGTGCCACCAGTGAGGGGACAGACTACAATGAGCAGTTCTTC
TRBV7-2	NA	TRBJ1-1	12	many	CASSSDGYEAFF	TGTGCCAGCAGTTCGGACGGGTATGAAGCTTTCTTT
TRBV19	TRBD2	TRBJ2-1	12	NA	CASLGREGWQFF	TGTGCCAGTTTGGGGCGGGAGGGGTGGCAGTTCTTC
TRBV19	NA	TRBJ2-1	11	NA	CASSTEREQFF	TGTGCCAGTAGTACGGAGCGGGAGCAGTTCTTC
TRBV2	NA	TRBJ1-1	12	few	CASSERWAEAFF	TGTGCCAGCAGTGAACGGTGGGCTGAAGCTTTCTTT
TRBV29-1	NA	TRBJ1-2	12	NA	CSVWEGIYGYTF	TGCAGCGTTTGGGAGGGGATCTATGGCTACACCTTC
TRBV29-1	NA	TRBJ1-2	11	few	CSVETIYGYTF	TGCAGCGTTGAGACAATCTATGGCTACACCTTC
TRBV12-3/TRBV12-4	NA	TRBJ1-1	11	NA	CASILNTEAFF	TGTGCCAGCATTTTGAACACTGAAGCTTTCTTT
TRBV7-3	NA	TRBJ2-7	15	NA	CASSLGARGSDEQYF	TGTGCCAGCAGCTTAGGCGCCAGGGGTTCAGACGAGCAGTACTTC
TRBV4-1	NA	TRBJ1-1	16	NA	CASSQDSAGAATEAFF	TGCGCCAGCAGCCAAGATTCCGCAGGGGCGGCCACTGAAGCTTTCTTT
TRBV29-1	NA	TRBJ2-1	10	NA	CSGDINEQFF	TGCAGCGGAGACATCAATGAGCAGTTCTTC
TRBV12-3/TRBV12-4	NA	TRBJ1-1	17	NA	CASNSRGTARMNTEAFF	TGTGCCAGCAACTCAAGAGGGACCGCCAGAATGAACACTGAAGCTTTCTTT
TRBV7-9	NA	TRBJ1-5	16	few	CASSPIPRESDQPQHF	TGTGCCAGCAGCCCGATCCCCCGGGAGTCGGATCAGCCCCAGCATTTT
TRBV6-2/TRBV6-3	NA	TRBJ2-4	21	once	CASSYQKGGDSPPRAKNIQYF	TGTGCCAGCAGTTACCAAAAAGGTGGAGACTCCCCTCCTCGAGCCAAAAACATTCAGTACTTC
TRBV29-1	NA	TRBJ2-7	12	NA	CSVVFRPYEQYF	TGCAGCGTTGTCTTTCGGCCTTACGAGCAGTACTTC